Below, 16 T cell receptor beta chains from the same sample are listed, as sequenced in a study of blood T cell repertoires in COVID-19. Sequencing used immunoSEQ multiplex PCR; TCRdb keeps in-frame clones, though not all of them. The sample records approximately 200,000 clones, 82% being singletons. Material for sequencing was peripheral blood. The receptors come from a human donor with acute or convalescent COVID-19. The donor label of this sample is uncertain.

The chain is built from TRBV28 and TRBJ1-2, with 9 bases fitting TRBD1. This CDR3 is built from 14 residues. Trimming removed 10 bases from V and 4 bases from J; junction bases left unmatched: 10. Germline V gives CDR1 MDHEN, CDR2 SYDVKM. The CDR3 bases are TGTGCCACCGACAGGGGGTCCCTGGGCTATGGCTACACCTTC. Translated: CATDRGSLGYGYTF.

The chain joins TRBV29-1 to TRBJ2-2; D possibly corresponds to TRBD2 (6 bases). In germline, CDR1 is SQVTM, CDR2 ANQGSEA. Trimming removed 4 bases from V and 0 bases from J, with 9 bases in between. The CDR3 totals 14 residues. CDR3 bases: TGCAGCGTTGCGAGGGACTCGAACACCGGGGAGCTGTTTTTT. Its translation is CSVARDSNTGELFF.

This sequence joins TRBV15 and TRBJ2-7, with D possibly TRBD1 on 5 matching bases. CDR3 size: 15 residues. CDR1 and CDR2 (germline): LNHNV, YYDKDF (reference sequence). Trimming pared 0 bases from V and 2 bases from J, leaving 11 bases between. The CDR3: CATSRERGRTYEQYF. DNA for the CDR3: TGTGCCACCAGCAGAGAAAGGGGCCGCACCTACGAGCAGTACTTC.

J is TRBJ2-3 and V is TRBV7-3; 7 bases fit TRBD2. Germline-derived CDR1 and CDR2 are SGHTA and FQGTGA. The CDR3 is 15 amino acids. J gave up 4 bases and V 4 bases, and 8 bases lay outside the gene matches. CDR3 sequence: CASSSRQGGSDTQYF. In nucleotides, the CDR3 is TGTGCCAGCAGCTCAAGGCAGGGAGGGTCAGATACGCAGTATTTT.

This rearrangement joins TRBV6-5 to TRBJ2-3, with TRBD2 matching 11 bases. This CDR3 spans 16 amino acids. Per germline, CDR1 MNHEY and CDR2 SVGAGI. Trimming at V came to 4 bases and at J to 3 bases, leaving 6 bases not matched to a gene. CDR3 sequence: CASSSIAGGLTDTQYF. In nucleotides, the CDR3 is TGTGCCAGCAGTTCTATAGCGGGAGGGTTAACAGATACGCAGTATTTT.

This chain links TRBV3-1 (or the pseudogene TRBV3-2) with TRBJ1-2; the D is unclear. Germline CDR1 LGHDT, CDR2 YNNKEL (reference sequence). The CDR3 consists of 13 residues. With 2 bases removed from V and 7 bases from J, the gap between germline ends came to 11 bases. The CDR3 sequence is CASSQRGVGGYTF. Written as DNA, the CDR3 is TGTGCCAGCAGCCAACGGGGAGTGGGTGGCTACACCTTC.

This rearrangement joins TRBV25-1 to TRBJ2-5, with 12 bases fitting TRBD2. The germline CDR1 and CDR2 sequences are MGHDK and SYGVNS. V lost 5 bases, J lost 2 bases, and 3 bases stayed unmatched. CDR3 length: 15 residues. CDR3 coding DNA: TGTGCCAGCAGTACTAGCGGGAGGTATCAAGAGACCCAGTACTTC. It codes for CASSTSGRYQETQYF.

This clone is a singleton in its sample. The chain combines TRBV3-1 (or the pseudogene TRBV3-2) with TRBJ1-6; D uncertain. Trimming left V 2 bases short and J 4 bases short, with 12 bases between. Germline CDR1 reads LGHDT; CDR2 reads YNNKEL (reference sequence). The CDR3 is 16 amino acids. CDR3 bases: TGTGCCAGCAGCCAAAGGCGCGGATTTTATAATTCACCCCTCCACTTT. The encoded protein is CASSQRRGFYNSPLHF.

This clone was found a few times. The J gene is TRBJ2-3, the V gene TRBV14; 8 bases fit TRBD1. Germline V lookup: CDR1 SGHDN, CDR2 FVKESK. This CDR3 has 15 amino acids. Losses at the gene ends were 2 bases for V and 3 bases for J; bases not matched to a gene: 4. CDR3: CASSQQGAGTDTQYF. CDR3 DNA: TGTGCCAGCAGCCAACAGGGGGCAGGGACAGATACGCAGTATTTT.

The chain recombines TRBV27 with TRBJ1-3, with 9 bases aligning to TRBD1. CDR3 size: 16 residues. J lost 3 bases, V lost 8 bases, and 11 bases had no gene match. Germline CDR1 MNHEY, CDR2 SMNVEV (reference sequence). In nucleotides, the CDR3 is TGTGCCAGCGGATACTGGGACAGGGTCGGTGGAAACACCATATATTTT. Translation gives CASGYWDRVGGNTIYF.

This chain connects TRBV6-4 to TRBJ2-7, with 7 bases matching TRBD1. Germline V gives CDR1 MRHNA, CDR2 SNTAGT. The CDR3 runs 11 residues. V shed 6 bases, J shed 5 bases, and the junction held 1 base outside the gene matches. In DNA, the CDR3 is TGTGCCAGCAGCGGACAGGACGAGCAGTACTTC. Residues: CASSGQDEQYF.

The CDR3 DNA reads TGCGCCAGCAGCCACCTAGGAGGACTAGCGAGTAACAATGAGCAGTTCTTC. Its protein product is CASSHLGGLASNNEQFF. V gene TRBV4-1 combines with J gene TRBJ2-1; 9 nucleotides agree with TRBD2. The CDR3 covers 17 residues. With 3 bases clipped from V and 5 bases from J, the junction kept 11 bases outside the gene matches. CDR1 is MGHRA and CDR2 is YSYEKL in the germline V gene.

The rearrangement links TRBV27 to TRBJ2-5; 10 bases fit TRBD2. Losses at the gene ends were 5 bases for V and 3 bases for J; bases not matched to a gene: 15. CDR1 and CDR2 from the germline V gene are MNHEY and SMNVEV (reference sequence). This CDR3 comprises 18 residues. CDR3 loop: CASSTATSGWGDKETQYF. DNA for the CDR3: TGTGCCAGCAGTACGGCGACTAGCGGGTGGGGGGATAAAGAGACCCAGTACTTC.

This chain connects TRBV5-1 to TRBJ2-7, with 11 nucleotides matching TRBD1. The CDR3 extends over 16 amino acids. Germline V gene data show CDR1 as SGHRS and CDR2 as YFSETQ. The V segment lost 4 bases and the J segment 4 bases; nucleotides outside the gene matches: 10. CDR3: CASSPRTGGASYEQYF. The CDR3 nucleotides are TGCGCCAGCAGCCCCAGGACAGGGGGCGCGAGTTACGAGCAGTACTTC.

The rearrangement links TRBV7-2 to TRBJ1-1; 9 nucleotides match TRBD1. CDR3 length equals 17 residues. J was trimmed by 4 bases and V by 4 bases; bases with no gene match: 13. Germline CDR1 SGHTA, CDR2 FQGNSA. In nucleotides, the CDR3 is TGTGCCAGCAGCTATATTTACCGATTACAGGGGGCCACTGAAGCTTTCTTT. Its translation is CASSYIYRLQGATEAFF.

This CDR3 is CASSQEGQGQDTQYF. CDR3 sequence (DNA): TGTGCCAGCAGCCAAGAAGGGCAGGGTCAGGATACGCAGTATTTT. The V and J genes are TRBV4-2 and TRBJ2-3, with a tentative D call TRBD1 (5 bases). The CDR3 length is 15 residues. V lost 0 bases to trimming and J lost 6 bases, with 13 bases between them. In germline, CDR1 is LGHNA, CDR2 YNFKEQ.